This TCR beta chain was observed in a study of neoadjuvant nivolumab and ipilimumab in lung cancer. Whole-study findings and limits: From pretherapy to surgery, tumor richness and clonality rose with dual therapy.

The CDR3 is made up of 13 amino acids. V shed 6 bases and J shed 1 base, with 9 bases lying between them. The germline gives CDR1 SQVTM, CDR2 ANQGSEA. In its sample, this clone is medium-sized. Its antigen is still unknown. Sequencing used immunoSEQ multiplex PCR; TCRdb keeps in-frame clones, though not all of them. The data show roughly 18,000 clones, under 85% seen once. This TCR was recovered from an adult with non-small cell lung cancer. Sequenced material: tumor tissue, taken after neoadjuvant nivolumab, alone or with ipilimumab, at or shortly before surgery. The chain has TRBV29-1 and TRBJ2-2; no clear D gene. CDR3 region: CSVTQKNTGELFF. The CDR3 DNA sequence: TGCAGCGTAACCCAGAAGAACACCGGGGAGCTGTTTTTT.